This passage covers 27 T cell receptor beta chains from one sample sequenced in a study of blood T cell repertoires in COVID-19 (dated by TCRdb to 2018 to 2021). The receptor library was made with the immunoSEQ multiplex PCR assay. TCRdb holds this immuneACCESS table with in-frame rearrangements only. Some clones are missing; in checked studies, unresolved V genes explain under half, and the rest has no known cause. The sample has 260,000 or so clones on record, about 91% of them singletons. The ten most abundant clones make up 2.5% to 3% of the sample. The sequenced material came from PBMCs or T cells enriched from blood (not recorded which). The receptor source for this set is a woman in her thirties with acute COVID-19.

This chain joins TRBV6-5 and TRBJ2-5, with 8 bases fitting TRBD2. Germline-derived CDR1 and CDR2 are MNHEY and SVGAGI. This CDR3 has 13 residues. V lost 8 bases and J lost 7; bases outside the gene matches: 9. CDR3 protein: CASRRTSLGTQYF. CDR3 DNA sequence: TGTGCCAGCCGGCGGACTAGCTTGGGGACCCAGTACTTC.

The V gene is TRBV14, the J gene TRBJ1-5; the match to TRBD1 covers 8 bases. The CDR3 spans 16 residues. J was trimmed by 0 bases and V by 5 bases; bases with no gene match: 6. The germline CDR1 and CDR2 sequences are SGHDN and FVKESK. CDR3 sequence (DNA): TGTGCCAGCAGCTCCCGGACAGGGAATAGCAATCAGCCCCAGCATTTT. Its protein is CASSSRTGNSNQPQHF.

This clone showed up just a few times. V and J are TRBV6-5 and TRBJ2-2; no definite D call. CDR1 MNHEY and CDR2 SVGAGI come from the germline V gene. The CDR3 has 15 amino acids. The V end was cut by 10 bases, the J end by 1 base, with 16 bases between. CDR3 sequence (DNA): TGTGCCACCCAGTCCGCCATGAAGAACACCGGGGAGCTGTTTTTT. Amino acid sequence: CATQSAMKNTGELFF.

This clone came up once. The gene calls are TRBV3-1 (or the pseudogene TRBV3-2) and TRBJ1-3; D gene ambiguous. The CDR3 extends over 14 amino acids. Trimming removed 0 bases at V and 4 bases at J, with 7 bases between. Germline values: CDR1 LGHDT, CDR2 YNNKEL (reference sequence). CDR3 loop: CASSQESRGNTIYF. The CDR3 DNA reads TGTGCCAGCAGCCAAGAAAGCCGCGGAAACACCATATATTTT.

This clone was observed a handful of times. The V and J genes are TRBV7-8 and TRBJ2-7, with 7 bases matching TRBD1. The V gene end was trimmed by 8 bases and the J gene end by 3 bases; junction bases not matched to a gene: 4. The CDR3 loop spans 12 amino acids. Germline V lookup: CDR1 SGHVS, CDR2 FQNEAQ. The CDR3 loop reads CASGTVYYEQYF. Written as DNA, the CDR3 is TGTGCCAGCGGGACAGTTTACTACGAGCAGTACTTC.

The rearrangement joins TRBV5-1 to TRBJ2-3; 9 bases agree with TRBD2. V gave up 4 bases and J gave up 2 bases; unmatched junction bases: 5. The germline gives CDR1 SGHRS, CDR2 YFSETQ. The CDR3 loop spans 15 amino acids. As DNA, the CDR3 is TGCGCCAGCAGCGTGCGGGGGGGCGACACAGATACGCAGTATTTT. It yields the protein CASSVRGGDTDTQYF.

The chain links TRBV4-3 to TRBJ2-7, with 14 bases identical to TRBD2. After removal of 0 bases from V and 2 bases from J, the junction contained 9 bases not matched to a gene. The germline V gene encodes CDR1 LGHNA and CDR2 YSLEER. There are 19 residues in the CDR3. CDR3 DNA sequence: TGCGCCAGCAGCCAAGAGGTGGGGACTAGCGGGGGATATACCTACGAGCAGTACTTC. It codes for CASSQEVGTSGGYTYEQYF.

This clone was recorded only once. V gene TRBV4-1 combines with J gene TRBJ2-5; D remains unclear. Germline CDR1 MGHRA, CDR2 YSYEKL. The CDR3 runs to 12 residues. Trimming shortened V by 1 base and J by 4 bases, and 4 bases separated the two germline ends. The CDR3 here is CASSQGGETQYF. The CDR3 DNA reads TGCGCCAGCAGCCAAGGAGGAGAGACCCAGTACTTC.

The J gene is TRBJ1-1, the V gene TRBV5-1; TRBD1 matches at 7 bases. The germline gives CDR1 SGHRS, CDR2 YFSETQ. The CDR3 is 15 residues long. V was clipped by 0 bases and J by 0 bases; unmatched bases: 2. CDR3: CASSLADRLNTEAFF. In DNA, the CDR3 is TGCGCCAGCAGCTTGGCGGACAGGTTGAACACTGAAGCTTTCTTT.

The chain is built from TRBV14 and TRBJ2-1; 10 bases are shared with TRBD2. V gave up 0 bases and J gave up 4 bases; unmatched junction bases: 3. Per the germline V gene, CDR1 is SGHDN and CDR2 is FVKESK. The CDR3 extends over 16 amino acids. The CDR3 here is CASSQDPAGGYNEQFF. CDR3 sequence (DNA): TGTGCCAGCAGCCAAGATCCAGCGGGGGGGTACAATGAGCAGTTCTTC.

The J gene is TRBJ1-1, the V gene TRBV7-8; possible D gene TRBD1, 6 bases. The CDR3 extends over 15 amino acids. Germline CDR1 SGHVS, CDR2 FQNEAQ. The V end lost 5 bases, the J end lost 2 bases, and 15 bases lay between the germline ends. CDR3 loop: CASSTLTGINTEAFF. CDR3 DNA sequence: TGTGCCAGCAGCACCCTTACAGGGATCAACACTGAAGCTTTCTTT.

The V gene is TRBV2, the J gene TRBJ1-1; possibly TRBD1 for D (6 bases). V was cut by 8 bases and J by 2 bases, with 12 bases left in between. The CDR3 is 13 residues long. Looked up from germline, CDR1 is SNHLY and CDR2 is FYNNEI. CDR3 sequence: CASLRQDNTEAFF. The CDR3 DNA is TGTGCCAGCCTCCGACAGGACAACACTGAAGCTTTCTTT. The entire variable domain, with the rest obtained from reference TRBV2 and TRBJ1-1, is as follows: EPEVTQTPSHQVTQMGQEVILRCVPISNHLYFYWYRQILGQKVEFLVSFYNNEISEKSEIFDDQFSVERPDGSNFTLKIRSTKLEDSAMYFCASLRQDNTEAFFGQGTRLTVV.

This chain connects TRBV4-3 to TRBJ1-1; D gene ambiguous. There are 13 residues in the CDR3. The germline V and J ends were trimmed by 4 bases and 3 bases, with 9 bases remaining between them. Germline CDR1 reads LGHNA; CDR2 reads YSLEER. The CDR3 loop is CASSPGKYTEAFF. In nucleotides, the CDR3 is TGCGCCAGCAGCCCCGGGAAGTACACTGAAGCTTTCTTT.

The CDR3 is CASSLGTISTDTQYF. The CDR3 nucleotides read TGTGCCAGCAGCTTGGGGACTATCAGCACAGATACGCAGTATTTT. The chain uses TRBV5-4 and TRBJ2-3, with D perhaps TRBD2 (6 bases). This CDR3 is 15 amino acids long. Germline assignment: CDR1 SGHNT and CDR2 YYREEE (reference sequence). V was trimmed by 0 bases and J by 0 bases, leaving 8 bases between them.

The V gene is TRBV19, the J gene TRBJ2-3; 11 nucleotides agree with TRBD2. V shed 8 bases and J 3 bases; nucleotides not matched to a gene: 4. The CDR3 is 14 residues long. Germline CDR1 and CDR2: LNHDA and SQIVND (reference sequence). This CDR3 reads CASGSSGGTDTQYF. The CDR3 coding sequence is TGTGCCAGTGGTTCTAGCGGGGGGACAGATACGCAGTATTTT.

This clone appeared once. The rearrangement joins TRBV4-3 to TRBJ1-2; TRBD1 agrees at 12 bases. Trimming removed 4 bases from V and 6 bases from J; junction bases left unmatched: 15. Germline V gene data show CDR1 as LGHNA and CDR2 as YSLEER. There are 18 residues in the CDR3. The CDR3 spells CASSLRRKGQGAPDGYTF. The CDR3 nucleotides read TGCGCCAGCAGCCTAAGACGTAAGGGACAGGGGGCGCCGGATGGCTACACCTTC.

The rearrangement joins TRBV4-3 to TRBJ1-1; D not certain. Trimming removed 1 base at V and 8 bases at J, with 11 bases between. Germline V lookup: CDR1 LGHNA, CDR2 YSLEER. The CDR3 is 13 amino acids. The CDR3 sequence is CASSQALHLEAFF. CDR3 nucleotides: TGCGCCAGCAGCCAAGCCCTCCACTTAGAAGCTTTCTTT.

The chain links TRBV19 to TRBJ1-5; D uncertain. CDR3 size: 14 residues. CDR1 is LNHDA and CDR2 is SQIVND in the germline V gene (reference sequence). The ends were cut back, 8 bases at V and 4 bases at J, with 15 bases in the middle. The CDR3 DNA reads TGTGCCAGTTCCACAGCAACCTCGAATCAGCCCCAGCATTTT. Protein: CASSTATSNQPQHF.

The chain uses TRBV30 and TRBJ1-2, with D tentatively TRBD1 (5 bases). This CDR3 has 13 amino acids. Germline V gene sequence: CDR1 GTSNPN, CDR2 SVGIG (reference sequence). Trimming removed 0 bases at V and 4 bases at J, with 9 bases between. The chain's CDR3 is CAWSVPGSYGYTF. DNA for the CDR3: TGTGCCTGGAGTGTACCAGGGTCCTATGGCTACACCTTC.

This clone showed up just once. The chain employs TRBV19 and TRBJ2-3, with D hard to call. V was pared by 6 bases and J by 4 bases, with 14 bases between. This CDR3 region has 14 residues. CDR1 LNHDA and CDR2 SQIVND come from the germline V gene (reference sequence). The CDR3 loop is CASRKTTRADTQYF. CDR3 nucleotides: TGTGCCAGTAGAAAAACTACCCGGGCAGATACGCAGTATTTT.

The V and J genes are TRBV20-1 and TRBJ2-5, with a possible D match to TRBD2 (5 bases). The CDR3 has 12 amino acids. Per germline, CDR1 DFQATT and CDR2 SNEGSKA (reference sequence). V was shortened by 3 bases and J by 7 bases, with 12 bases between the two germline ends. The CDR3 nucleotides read TGCAGTGCTAGTTGGACGGCGGGGACCCAGTACTTC. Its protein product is CSASWTAGTQYF.

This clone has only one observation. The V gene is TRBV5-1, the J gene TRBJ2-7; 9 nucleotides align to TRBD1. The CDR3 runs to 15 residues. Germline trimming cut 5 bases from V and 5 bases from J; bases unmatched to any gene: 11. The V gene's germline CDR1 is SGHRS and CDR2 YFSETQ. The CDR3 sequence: CASSSSTGGRHEQYF. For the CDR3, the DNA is TGCGCCAGCAGTTCGTCGACAGGGGGAAGACACGAGCAGTACTTC.

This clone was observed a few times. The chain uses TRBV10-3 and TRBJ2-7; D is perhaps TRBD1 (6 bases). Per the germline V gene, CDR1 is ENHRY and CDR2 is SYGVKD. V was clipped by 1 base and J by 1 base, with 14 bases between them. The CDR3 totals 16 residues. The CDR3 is CAISELGHRTSYEQYF. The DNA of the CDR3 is TGTGCCATCAGTGAGTTGGGACACCGTACATCCTACGAGCAGTACTTC.

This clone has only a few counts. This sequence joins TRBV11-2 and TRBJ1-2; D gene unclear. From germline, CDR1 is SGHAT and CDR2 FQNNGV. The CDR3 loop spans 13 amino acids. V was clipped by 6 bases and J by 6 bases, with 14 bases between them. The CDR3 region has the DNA TGTGCCAGCAGTTACGTTTACGGGGATGGCTACACCTTC. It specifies CASSYVYGDGYTF. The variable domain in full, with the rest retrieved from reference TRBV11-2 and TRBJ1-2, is EAGVAQSPRYKIIEKRQSVAFWCNPISGHATLYWYQQILGQGPKLLIQFQNNGVVDDSQLPKDRFSAERLKGVDSTLKIQPAKLEDSAVYLCASSYVYGDGYTFGSGTRLTVV.

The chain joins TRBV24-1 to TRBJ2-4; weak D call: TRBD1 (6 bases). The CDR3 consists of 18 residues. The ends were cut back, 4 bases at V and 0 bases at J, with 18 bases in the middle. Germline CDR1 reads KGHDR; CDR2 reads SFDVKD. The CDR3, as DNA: TGTGCCACCAGTGAAAATATCGGACAGACTCTAGCCAAAAACATTCAGTACTTC. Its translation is CATSENIGQTLAKNIQYF.

CDR3 DNA sequence: TGCAGCGTTGGACGAACCCAGGGTGAGCAGTTCTTC. Encoded protein: CSVGRTQGEQFF. The V and J genes are TRBV29-1 and TRBJ2-1; tentative D call: TRBD1 (5 bases). Germline CDR1 SQVTM, CDR2 ANQGSEA. The V gene lost 4 bases and the J gene lost 9 bases, with 13 bases spanning the gap. The CDR3 has 12 residues.

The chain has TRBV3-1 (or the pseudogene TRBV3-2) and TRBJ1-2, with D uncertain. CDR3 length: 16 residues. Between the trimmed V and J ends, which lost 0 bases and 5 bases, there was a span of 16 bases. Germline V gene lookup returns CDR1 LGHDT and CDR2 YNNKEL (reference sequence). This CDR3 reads CASSQEPRGSGYGYTF. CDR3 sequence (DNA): TGTGCCAGCAGCCAAGAGCCCCGGGGATCTGGGTATGGCTACACCTTC.